Included here is one T cell receptor beta chain sequence, with context. This sample was included in a study of blood T cell repertoires in COVID-19. The wider study: Samples of COVID-19 (acute and convalescent) were obtained from the United States, Italy and Spain. Sources were T cells, B-cell-depleted T cells, or PBMCs; the material itself was cDNA or gDNA.

Source study methods: Nucleated cell number was recorded as an estimate derived from reference gene primer amplification. TCRdb keeps only in-frame clones here, not all; method: immunoSEQ multiplex PCR. The DNA was the basis for D and trimming; V, J and clone size are from that table. Among a few hundred thousand clones listed, 83% were seen once. The germline gives CDR1 SGHRS, CDR2 YFSETQ. Trimming left V 3 bases short and J 0 bases short, with 16 bases between. This CDR3 is 17 amino acids long. The sequenced sample was peripheral blood. V is TRBV5-1 and J is TRBJ2-1; D may be TRBD2 (6 bases). The sequence derives from a man aged 60 to 75 who had recovered from COVID-19. CDR3: CASSWAGSPSSYNEQFF. The DNA of the CDR3 is TGCGCCAGCAGCTGGGCGGGGTCCCCGAGCTCCTACAATGAGCAGTTCTTC.